These 29 T cell receptor beta chains were all obtained from the same sample, sequenced in a study of blood T cell repertoires in COVID-19 (dated by TCRdb to 2018 to 2021). The library was generated by the immunoSEQ multiplex PCR assay. What TCRdb holds here is the immuneACCESS table cut down to in-frame rearrangements. Part of the clones is not present; checked against another copy, under half of the missing clones reflect an unresolved V gene, and the others are unexplained. Across this sample there are hundreds of thousands of clones, with roughly nine tenths seen only once. The ten largest account for roughly 2% of the sample. The sample consisted of peripheral blood. The source of these receptors is a woman between 45 and 60 years old who had recovered from COVID-19.

This clone appeared a few times. The chain employs TRBV2 and TRBJ1-5; possibly TRBD1 for D (5 bases). The CDR3 runs 15 residues. The germline V gene has CDR1 SNHLY and CDR2 FYNNEI. Trimming shortened V by 0 bases and J by 6 bases, and 12 bases separated the two germline ends. The CDR3 sequence is CASSEAGGEGQPQHF. The CDR3 bases are TGTGCCAGCAGTGAAGCGGGAGGGGAGGGTCAGCCCCAGCATTTT.

This clone has only one observation. The J gene is TRBJ2-7, the V gene TRBV12-5; D possibly corresponds to TRBD2 (6 bases). V shed 2 bases and J shed 7 bases, with 12 bases lying between them. Germline V gene sequence: CDR1 LGHNT, CDR2 FRNRAP. The CDR3 has 13 amino acids. The CDR3 reads CASGLIVGGEQYF. CDR3 nucleotide sequence: TGTGCTAGTGGTTTGATAGTTGGGGGGGAGCAGTACTTC.

The gene calls are TRBV2 and TRBJ1-2, with 9 bases matching TRBD1. V shed 6 bases and J 3 bases; nucleotides not matched to a gene: 5. The CDR3 runs to 14 residues. The V gene's germline CDR1 is SNHLY and CDR2 FYNNEI. For the CDR3, the DNA is TGTGCCAGCAGGCGGACAGGGGAGGACTATGGCTACACCTTC. It translates to CASRRTGEDYGYTF.

The V gene is TRBV10-1, the J gene TRBJ2-1; 8 nucleotides match TRBD2. The CDR3 has 16 residues. Per the germline V gene, CDR1 is WNHNN and CDR2 is SYGVQD (reference sequence). V lost 9 bases and J lost 0; bases outside the gene matches: 10. Written as DNA, the CDR3 is TGCGCCAGTATCCCGCTCGGGACTAGCTCCTACAATGAGCAGTTCTTC. This gives the protein CASIPLGTSSYNEQFF.

This clone has only one observation. The chain recombines TRBV28 with TRBJ1-3, with D unclear. Looked up from germline, CDR1 is MDHEN and CDR2 is SYDVKM. CDR3 size: 15 residues. The V and J ends lost 6 bases and 0 bases respectively, with 12 bases between them. DNA of the CDR3: TGTGCCAGCAGCCCCCCCGCCAGCTCTGGAAACACCATATATTTT. Translating gives CASSPPASSGNTIYF.

This chain uses TRBV3-1 (or the pseudogene TRBV3-2) with TRBJ1-6; D gene unclear. This CDR3 is built from 16 residues. The germline V gene encodes CDR1 LGHDT and CDR2 YNNKEL (reference sequence). V was pared by 0 bases and J by 0 bases, with 6 bases between. This CDR3 is CASSQDPFSYNSPLHF. In DNA, the CDR3 is TGTGCCAGCAGCCAAGATCCGTTCTCCTATAATTCACCCCTCCACTTT.

The V gene is TRBV6-6, the J gene TRBJ1-1, with a tentative D call TRBD1 (6 bases). CDR3 length: 13 amino acids. Trimming pared 5 bases from V and 3 bases from J, leaving 10 bases between. Per the germline V gene, CDR1 is MNHNY and CDR2 is SVGAGI (reference sequence). CDR3 in amino acids: CASSGTPDTEAFF. CDR3 DNA sequence: TGTGCCAGCAGTGGGACACCGGACACTGAAGCTTTCTTT.

The chain couples TRBV7-3 to TRBJ2-1; 9 positions agree with TRBD1. CDR1 SGHTA and CDR2 FQGTGA come from the germline V gene. The length of the CDR3 is 16 residues. V lost 3 bases, J lost 2 bases, and 5 bases stayed unmatched. The CDR3 nucleotides are TGTGCCAGCAGCTTCGCCGGGACAGGGACCTACAATGAGCAGTTCTTC. It codes for CASSFAGTGTYNEQFF. Variable domain in full (rest from reference TRBV7-3 and TRBJ2-1): GAGVSQTPSNKVTEKGKYVELRCDPISGHTALYWYRQSLGQGPEFLIYFQGTGAADDSGLPNDRFFAVRPEGSVSTLKIQRTERGDSAVYLCASSFAGTGTYNEQFFGPGTRLTVL.

The chain is built from TRBV28 and TRBJ1-5; D remains ambiguous. The CDR3 extends over 14 amino acids. The germline V gene has CDR1 MDHEN and CDR2 SYDVKM. With 3 bases removed from V and 6 bases from J, the gap between germline ends came to 12 bases. CDR3 amino acids: CASSFDSLVQPQHF. The CDR3 DNA reads as TGTGCCAGCAGTTTTGACTCCCTGGTTCAGCCCCAGCATTTT.

The chain links TRBV28 to TRBJ1-4; 8 nucleotides line up with TRBD1. The V gene's germline CDR1 is MDHEN and CDR2 SYDVKM. After removal of 4 bases from V and 7 bases from J, the junction contained 5 bases not matched to a gene. This CDR3 contains 14 residues. Here the CDR3 DNA reads TGTGCCAGCAGTTCAGGGGGCGTAGGTGAAAAACTGTTTTTT. Translation gives CASSSGGVGEKLFF. Looking up the rest from reference TRBV28 and TRBJ1-4 gives the full variable domain: DVKVTQSSRYLVKRTGEKVFLECVQDMDHENMFWYRQDPGLGLRLIYFSYDVKMKEKGDIPEGYSVSREKKERFSLILESASTNQTSMYLCASSSGGVGEKLFFGSGTQLSVL.

This rearrangement joins TRBV7-9 to TRBJ1-2; D is perhaps TRBD1 (5 bases). V shed 5 bases and J shed 6 bases, with 16 bases lying between them. Per the germline V gene, CDR1 is SEHNR and CDR2 is FQNEAQ (reference sequence). CDR3 length: 14 amino acids. The CDR3 DNA is TGTGCCAGCAGCACCGTCGGGAGGGGCAATGGCTACACCTTC. It specifies CASSTVGRGNGYTF.

The chain links TRBV28 to TRBJ1-6, with a possible D match to TRBD1 (5 bases). Trimming took off 2 bases at V and 9 bases at J, with 20 bases between the two ends. The germline V gene encodes CDR1 MDHEN and CDR2 SYDVKM. This CDR3 spans 17 amino acids. For the CDR3, the DNA is TGTGCCAGCAGTTTAGTGGTTTGGGGCGGGGGAGGTTCACCCCTCCACTTT. This codes for CASSLVVWGGGGSPLHF. Full variable domain (outside the CDR3, taken from reference TRBV28 and TRBJ1-6): DVKVTQSSRYLVKRTGEKVFLECVQDMDHENMFWYRQDPGLGLRLIYFSYDVKMKEKGDIPEGYSVSREKKERFSLILESASTNQTSMYLCASSLVVWGGGGSPLHFGNGTRLTVT.

V gene TRBV28 combines with J gene TRBJ2-3; 9 bases line up with TRBD1. After removal of 6 bases from V and 2 bases from J, the junction contained 9 bases not matched to a gene. Germline CDR1 MDHEN, CDR2 SYDVKM. This CDR3 is built from 16 residues. The CDR3 is CASSPPTGGYTDTQYF. The DNA of the CDR3 is TGTGCCAGCAGCCCGCCGACAGGGGGATACACAGATACGCAGTATTTT.

This clone was observed a single time. V is TRBV30 and J is TRBJ1-2; 7 bases are shared with TRBD1. Trimming took 1 base from V and 7 from J; bases not matched to a gene: 12. The CDR3 spans 15 residues. Germline loops: CDR1 GTSNPN, CDR2 SVGIG (reference sequence). CDR3 amino acids: CAWSATGLYLRGYTF. In DNA form, the CDR3 reads TGTGCCTGGAGTGCGACAGGGCTTTACCTACGTGGCTACACCTTC.

J is TRBJ1-4 and V is TRBV5-1; 7 bases agree with TRBD1. Germline V lookup: CDR1 SGHRS, CDR2 YFSETQ. V shed 3 bases, J shed 10 bases, and the junction held 9 bases outside the gene matches. This CDR3 has 14 residues. Here the CDR3 reads CASSSNSGGGKLFF. The CDR3 nucleotides read TGCGCCAGCAGCTCGAATTCAGGGGGTGGAAAACTGTTTTTT.

This sequence joins TRBV5-1 and TRBJ2-3, with D hard to call. Germline CDR1 is SGHRS and CDR2 is YFSETQ. This CDR3 is 13 amino acids long. V gave up 4 bases and J gave up 2 bases, with 8 bases separating them. The DNA of the CDR3 is TGCGCCAGCAGCAGCCTAACCACAGATACGCAGTATTTT. Protein product: CASSSLTTDTQYF.

The chain has TRBV9 and TRBJ2-7, with D perhaps matching TRBD1 (6 bases). The CDR3 extends over 14 amino acids. Germline-derived CDR1 and CDR2 are SGDLS and YYNGEE. V lost 4 bases, J lost 0 bases, and 11 bases lay in between. The CDR3 sequence is CASSPGQLSYEQYF. The CDR3 DNA is TGTGCCAGCAGCCCCGGACAGCTCTCCTACGAGCAGTACTTC. The full variable domain, completed using reference TRBV9 and TRBJ2-7, is DSGVTQTPKHLITATGQRVTLRCSPRSGDLSVYWYQQSLDQGLQFLIQYYNGEERAKGNILERFSAQQFPDLHSELNLSSLELGDSALYFCASSPGQLSYEQYFGPGTRLTVT.

V gene TRBV4-2 combines with J gene TRBJ2-3; 11 nucleotides line up with TRBD1. Trimming at V came to 3 bases and at J to 3 bases, leaving 20 bases not matched to a gene. The germline V gene encodes CDR1 LGHNA and CDR2 YNFKEQ. This CDR3 comprises 21 residues. CDR3 loop: CASSQDNYRDRGTRGTDTQYF. For the CDR3, the DNA is TGTGCCAGCAGCCAGGATAATTACCGGGACAGGGGGACTCGAGGGACAGATACGCAGTATTTT.

This clone was counted once. The CDR3 nucleotides are TGTGCCAGCAGCTTAATACGGGGTGCAGATACGCAGTATTTT. Translation gives CASSLIRGADTQYF. This chain connects TRBV7-3 to TRBJ2-3; possible D gene TRBD2, 5 bases. This CDR3 is built from 14 residues. V was trimmed by 1 base and J by 4 bases, leaving 9 bases between them. Germline V gene data show CDR1 as SGHTA and CDR2 as FQGTGA. The variable domain in full, with the rest retrieved from reference TRBV7-3 and TRBJ2-3, is GAGVSQTPSNKVTEKGKYVELRCDPISGHTALYWYRQSLGQGPEFLIYFQGTGAADDSGLPNDRFFAVRPEGSVSTLKIQRTERGDSAVYLCASSLIRGADTQYFGPGTRLTVL.

This clone was picked up one time. The V and J genes are TRBV12-3 or TRBV12-4 and TRBJ1-1; D ambiguous. There are 13 residues in the CDR3. V lost 1 base, J lost 6 bases, and 9 bases lay in between. The CDR3 DNA follows: TGTGCCAGCAGTTTAGTGGGTCAGGCTGAAGCTTTCTTT. This gives the protein CASSLVGQAEAFF.

The rearrangement links TRBV13 to TRBJ2-3; D remains ambiguous. Looked up from germline, CDR1 is PRHDT and CDR2 is FYEKMQ (reference sequence). Between the trimmed V and J ends, which lost 2 bases and 4 bases, there was a span of 4 bases. The CDR3 runs 12 residues. DNA for the CDR3: TGTGCCAGCAGCTTATCGGCAGATACGCAGTATTTT. This sequence encodes CASSLSADTQYF.

This chain uses TRBV3-1 (or the pseudogene TRBV3-2) with TRBJ2-7, with TRBD2 matching over 7 bases. This CDR3 has 15 amino acids. Germline values: CDR1 LGHDT, CDR2 YNNKEL (reference sequence). Trimming cost V 4 bases and J 3 bases; bases outside gene matches: 9. CDR3 sequence (DNA): TGTGCCAGCAGCCCCCCGGGACTATCCCGCTACGAGCAGTACTTC. It specifies CASSPPGLSRYEQYF.

The chain has TRBV5-1 and TRBJ1-1; possibly TRBD1 for D (5 bases). Between the trimmed V and J ends, which lost 1 base and 5 bases, there was a span of 15 bases. From germline, CDR1 is SGHRS and CDR2 YFSETQ. CDR3 length: 15 residues. This CDR3 is CASSLYGPGRTEAFF. CDR3 nucleotide sequence: TGCGCCAGCAGCTTGTATGGCCCAGGGAGGACTGAAGCTTTCTTT.

This rearrangement joins TRBV18 to TRBJ2-2; no reliable D call. Looked up from germline, CDR1 is KGHSH and CDR2 is LQKENI. This CDR3 spans 15 amino acids. V lost 1 base to trimming and J lost 0 bases, with 6 bases between them. CDR3 nucleotides: TGTGCCAGCTCACCACACCGAGCGAACACCGGGGAGCTGTTTTTT. The encoded protein is CASSPHRANTGELFF. The full variable domain, completed using reference TRBV18 and TRBJ2-2, is NAGVMQNPRHLVRRRGQEARLRCSPMKGHSHVYWYRQLPEEGLKFMVYLQKENIIDESGMPKERFSAEFPKEGPSILRIQQVVRGDSAAYFCASSPHRANTGELFFGEGSRLTVL.

The chain is built from TRBV28 and TRBJ2-7; D is undetermined. CDR3 length: 14 residues. The V gene's germline CDR1 is MDHEN and CDR2 SYDVKM. The V gene lost 8 bases and the J gene lost 3 bases, with 17 bases spanning the gap. CDR3 amino acids: CASAGQRLFYEQYF. The CDR3 coding sequence is TGTGCCAGCGCTGGCCAACGCTTGTTCTACGAGCAGTACTTC.

This chain connects TRBV28 to TRBJ1-2; 7 bases fit TRBD1. The CDR3 runs to 12 residues. J lost 8 bases, V lost 5 bases, and 5 bases had no gene match. From germline, CDR1 is MDHEN and CDR2 SYDVKM. The CDR3 sequence is CASSPRTGGYTF. The CDR3 DNA reads TGTGCCAGCAGTCCGCGGACAGGAGGCTACACCTTC.

V and J are TRBV5-1 and TRBJ1-3; TRBD1 matches at 7 bases. Germline assignment: CDR1 SGHRS and CDR2 YFSETQ. The CDR3 sequence is 14 residues long. Unmatched junction bases numbered 3, after V lost 0 bases and J lost 6 bases. The DNA of the CDR3 is TGCGCCAGCAGCTTGGGGACAGGAATAAACACCATATATTTT. Amino acid sequence: CASSLGTGINTIYF. The full variable domain, rest sourced from reference TRBV5-1 and TRBJ1-3, is KAGVTQTPRYLIKTRGQQVTLSCSPISGHRSVSWYQQTPGQGLQFLFEYFSETQRNKGNFPGRFSGRQFSNSRSEMNVSTLELGDSALYLCASSLGTGINTIYFGEGSWLTVV.

The chain carries TRBV4-2 and TRBJ2-2; TRBD1 agrees at 10 bases. Germline values: CDR1 LGHNA, CDR2 YNFKEQ. J was trimmed by 2 bases and V by 0 bases; bases with no gene match: 6. This CDR3 is built from 18 residues. Here the CDR3 reads CASSQDLVTGGNTGELFF. The CDR3 nucleotides read TGTGCCAGCAGCCAAGATCTAGTGACAGGGGGCAACACCGGGGAGCTGTTTTTT.

The CDR3 coding sequence is TGTGCCAGCAGTGACTTGACAGGCAAAAACATTCAGTACTTC. Translating it yields CASSDLTGKNIQYF. V gene TRBV2 combines with J gene TRBJ2-4; D might be TRBD1 (6 bases). Germline-derived CDR1 and CDR2 are SNHLY and FYNNEI. Trimming shortened V by 3 bases and J by 3 bases, and 9 bases separated the two germline ends. The CDR3 has 14 amino acids.